These T cell receptor beta chains were read from a single sample in a study of blood T cell repertoires in COVID-19. The method was immunoSEQ multiplex PCR; TCRdb's version includes in-frame clones alone and lacks a portion of them. The sample has approximately 130,000 clones, about 85% seen once. Material: peripheral blood. These receptors all come from a human donor in a cohort sampled during active COVID-19. Both conserved end residues are part of each CDR3. The D gene is left open where the match is weak.

J gene,D gene,CDR3 length,V gene,CDR3 protein,CDR3 DNA
TRBJ1-1,NA,14,TRBV5-6,CASSTETGNTEAFF,TGTGCCAGCAGCACGGAGACAGGGAACACTGAAGCTTTCTTT
TRBJ2-1,TRBD2,13,TRBV18,CASSPGGYNEQFF,TGTGCCAGCTCACCCGGGGGGTACAATGAGCAGTTCTTC
TRBJ2-1,TRBD1,16,TRBV5-1,CASSLVGRTGHNEQFF,TGCGCCAGCAGCTTGGTTGGAAGGACAGGCCACAATGAGCAGTTCTTC
TRBJ2-1,NA,16,TRBV6-1,CASSEALGRLYNEQFF,TGTGCCAGCAGTGAAGCGTTAGGGAGGCTTTACAATGAGCAGTTCTTC
TRBJ2-2,TRBD1,16,TRBV5-5,CASSTPQGVSTGELFF,TGTGCCAGCAGCACACCCCAGGGGGTCTCCACCGGGGAGCTGTTTTTT
TRBJ2-5,TRBD1,13,TRBV7-6,CASSLDGTGGQYF,TGTGCCAGCAGCTTAGACGGGACAGGGGGCCAGTACTTC
TRBJ2-7,NA,15,TRBV7-6,CASSLSMDSRYEQYF,TGTGCCAGCAGCTTAAGCATGGACTCCCGCTACGAGCAGTACTTC
TRBJ1-2,NA,14,TRBV19,CASSISRNNYGYTF,TGTGCCAGTAGTATCTCCAGAAATAACTATGGCTACACCTTC
TRBJ2-3,TRBD2,17,TRBV9,CASSTRLAGGSTDTQYF,TGTGCCAGCAGCACCCGACTAGCGGGGGGGAGCACAGATACGCAGTATTTT
TRBJ1-4,TRBD1,14,TRBV27,CASSSPDRGEKLFF,TGTGCCAGCAGTTCCCCTGACAGGGGGGAAAAACTGTTTTTT